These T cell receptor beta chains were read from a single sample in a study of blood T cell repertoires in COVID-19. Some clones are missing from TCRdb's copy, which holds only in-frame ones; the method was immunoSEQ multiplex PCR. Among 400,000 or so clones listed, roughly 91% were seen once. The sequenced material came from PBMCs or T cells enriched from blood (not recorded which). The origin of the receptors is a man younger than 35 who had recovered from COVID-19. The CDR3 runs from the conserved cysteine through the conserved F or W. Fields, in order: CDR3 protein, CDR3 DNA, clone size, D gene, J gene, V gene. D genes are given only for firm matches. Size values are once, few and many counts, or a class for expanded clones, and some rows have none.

CDR3: CASSLGGSYEQYF; DNA: TGTGCCAGCAGTTTAGGGGGTTCCTACGAGCAGTACTTC; size: once; D: -; J: TRBJ2-7; V: TRBV6-5
CDR3: CASSSAIPSAGYEQYF; DNA: TGTGCCAGCAGCTCTGCGATCCCTAGCGCCGGCTACGAGCAGTACTTC; size: -; D: -; J: TRBJ2-7; V: TRBV7-6
CDR3: CASSTDSPEAFF; DNA: TGTGCCAGCAGTACGGACAGCCCTGAAGCTTTCTTT; size: -; D: -; J: TRBJ1-1; V: TRBV12-3/TRBV12-4
CDR3: CAWSVGRGSNQPQHF; DNA: TGTGCCTGGAGTGTAGGCAGGGGCAGCAATCAGCCCCAGCATTTT; size: few; D: -; J: TRBJ1-5; V: TRBV30
CDR3: CASSHLWGEEETQYF; DNA: TGTGCCAGCAGCCATCTTTGGGGGGAGGAAGAGACCCAGTACTTC; size: -; D: -; J: TRBJ2-5; V: TRBV14
CDR3: CASSSGRGVFF; DNA: TGTGCCAGCAGTTCTGGCCGGGGGGTGTTCTTC; size: -; D: TRBD2; J: TRBJ2-1; V: TRBV12-3/TRBV12-4
CDR3: CASSEGSGVTQPQHF; DNA: TGTGCCAGCAGTGAGGGGTCGGGGGTGACTCAGCCCCAGCATTTT; size: -; D: -; J: TRBJ1-5; V: TRBV2
CDR3: CASSLGLAGSSYEQYF; DNA: TGTGCCAGCAGCTTAGGGTTAGCGGGTAGCTCCTACGAGCAGTACTTC; size: -; D: TRBD2; J: TRBJ2-7; V: TRBV7-9
CDR3: CATSRAGTGSNEQFF; DNA: TGTGCCACCAGCAGAGCCGGGACAGGGAGCAATGAGCAGTTCTTC; size: -; D: TRBD1; J: TRBJ2-1; V: TRBV15
CDR3: CASTLGQAEGYTF; DNA: TGTGCCAGCACCCTGGGGCAGGCTGAGGGCTACACCTTC; size: -; D: -; J: TRBJ1-2; V: TRBV2
CDR3: CASSPDSRGLANEKLFF; DNA: TGTGCCAGCAGCCCGGACAGTAGGGGCCTCGCTAATGAAAAACTGTTTTTT; size: -; D: -; J: TRBJ1-4; V: TRBV11-2
CDR3: CASSLYPGTGNTEAFF; DNA: TGTGCCAGCAGTTTATACCCGGGGACAGGGAACACTGAAGCTTTCTTT; size: -; D: TRBD1; J: TRBJ1-1; V: TRBV27
CDR3: CASSPAGNTEAFF; DNA: TGTGCCAGCTCACCTGCGGGGAACACTGAAGCTTTCTTT; size: -; D: -; J: TRBJ1-1; V: TRBV18
CDR3: CASSLDLRDSPLHF; DNA: TGTGCCAGCAGCTTAGATTTAAGAGATTCACCCCTCCACTTT; size: -; D: -; J: TRBJ1-6; V: TRBV11-3
CDR3: CASSLEPGGNSPLHF; DNA: TGTGCCAGCAGCTTAGAGCCAGGGGGAAATTCACCCCTCCACTTT; size: -; D: TRBD1; J: TRBJ1-6; V: TRBV7-8
CDR3: CASSTRQGPNTEAFF; DNA: TGTGCCAGTAGTACCAGACAGGGGCCGAACACTGAAGCTTTCTTT; size: once; D: TRBD1; J: TRBJ1-1; V: TRBV19
CDR3: CASNAGFGNQPQHF; DNA: TGTGCCAGCAACGCAGGGTTCGGCAATCAGCCCCAGCATTTT; size: -; D: -; J: TRBJ1-5; V: TRBV6-5